This TCR beta chain was documented in a study of PD-1 blockade in mismatch repair-deficient tumors. Trimming removed 2 bases from V and 10 bases from J, with 20 bases in between. CDR1 is GTSNPN and CDR2 is SVGIG in the germline V gene (reference sequence). The CDR3 runs 15 residues. The table came from immunoSEQ multiplex PCR; TCRdb's copy has only in-frame clones and leaves some out. This table holds about 34,000 clones, around 80% found once. Sequencing was performed on PBMCs, taken roughly 6 weeks after starting pembrolizumab. J is TRBJ1-4 and V is TRBV30; D is undetermined. This clonotype originated in an adult with mismatch repair-deficient cancer. The CDR3 nucleotides read TGTGCCTGGAGTCCCACCGGGATCACTACCGGAAAACTGTTTTTT. This codes for CAWSPTGITTGKLFF.